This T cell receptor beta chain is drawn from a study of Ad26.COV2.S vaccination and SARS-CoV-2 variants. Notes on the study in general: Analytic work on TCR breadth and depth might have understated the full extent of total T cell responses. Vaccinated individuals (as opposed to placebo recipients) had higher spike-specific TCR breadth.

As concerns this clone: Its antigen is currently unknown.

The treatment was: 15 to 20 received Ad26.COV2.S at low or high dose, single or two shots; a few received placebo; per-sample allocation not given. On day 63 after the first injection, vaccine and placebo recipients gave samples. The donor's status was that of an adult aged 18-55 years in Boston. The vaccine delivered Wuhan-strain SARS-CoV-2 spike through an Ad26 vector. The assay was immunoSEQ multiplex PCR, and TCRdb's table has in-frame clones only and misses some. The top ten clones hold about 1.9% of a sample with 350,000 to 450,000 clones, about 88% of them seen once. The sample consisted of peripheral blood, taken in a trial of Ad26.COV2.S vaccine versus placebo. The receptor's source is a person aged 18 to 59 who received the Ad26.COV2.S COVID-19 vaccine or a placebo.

The chain's CDR3 is CATSGTSTGELFF. CDR3 in DNA: TGTGCCACCTCCGGGACTTCCACCGGGGAGCTGTTTTTT. The V and J genes are TRBV2 and TRBJ2-2; TRBD2 might be the D (6 bases). Between the trimmed V and J ends, which lost 10 bases and 4 bases, there was a span of 13 bases. The CDR3 contains 13 residues. The germline V gene encodes CDR1 SNHLY and CDR2 FYNNEI. Based on the CDR3 plus reference TRBV2 and TRBJ2-2, the full variable domain is EPEVTQTPSHQVTQMGQEVILRCVPISNHLYFYWYRQILGQKVEFLVSFYNNEISEKSEIFDDQFSVERPDGSNFTLKIRSTKLEDSAMYFCATSGTSTGELFFGEGSRLTVL.